The rows below give T cell receptor beta chains drawn from one sample of a study of regulatory T cells in long-lasting Graves disease. TCRdb re-derived calls from the multiplex PCR reads in MiXCR, one entry per CDR3 protein. This sample has around 400,000 distinct CDR3 sequences, with over 12% found just once. The sample also formed part of further work on T cells in Graves' hyperthyroidism and ophthalmopathy.

The starting material was peripheral blood mononuclear cells (PBMCs), obtained at new diagnosis, from a patient treated with antithyroid drugs. These TCRs come from a middle-aged woman with Graves disease. Each CDR3 is given with its conserved first and last residue. A D gene is named only where the DNA matches it firmly. Expanded clones get a size class; other rows say once, few or many, or leave the size out.

V gene: TRBV20-1; J gene: TRBJ2-1; D gene: -; clone size: -; CDR3 protein: CSAPASYYNEQFF; CDR3 DNA: TGCAGTGCGCCCGCCTCGTATTACAATGAGCAGTTCTTC
V gene: TRBV4-1; J gene: TRBJ1-2; D gene: -; clone size: -; CDR3 protein: CASSQDQQRSGYTF; CDR3 DNA: TGCGCCAGCAGCCAAGATCAGCAGCGCTCTGGCTACACCTTC
V gene: TRBV6-5; J gene: TRBJ2-3; D gene: -; clone size: -; CDR3 protein: CASSYGPGRGTDTQYF; CDR3 DNA: TGTGCCAGCAGTTACGGACCGGGACGGGGCACAGATACGCAGTATTTT
V gene: TRBV5-6; J gene: TRBJ2-2; D gene: -; clone size: many; CDR3 protein: CASSSLVRRESGGELFF; CDR3 DNA: TGTGCCAGCAGCTCCCTAGTAAGGAGGGAGAGTGGCGGGGAGCTGTTTTTT
V gene: TRBV5-6; J gene: TRBJ2-2; D gene: -; clone size: -; CDR3 protein: CASSLLGQVNTGELFF; CDR3 DNA: TGTGCCAGCAGCTTGCTTGGCCAGGTGAACACCGGGGAGCTGTTTTTT
V gene: TRBV27; J gene: TRBJ2-1; D gene: -; clone size: many; CDR3 protein: CASARTVYNEQFF; CDR3 DNA: TGTGCCAGCGCTAGGACAGTGTACAATGAGCAGTTCTTC
V gene: TRBV18; J gene: TRBJ1-1; D gene: -; clone size: -; CDR3 protein: CASSPRRGGVNTEAFF; CDR3 DNA: TGTGCCAGCTCCCCCCGTAGGGGAGGGGTGAACACTGAAGCTTTCTTT
V gene: TRBV9; J gene: TRBJ2-1; D gene: -; clone size: few; CDR3 protein: CASSVGGVDEQFF; CDR3 DNA: TGTGCCAGCAGCGTAGGAGGGGTTGATGAGCAGTTCTTC
V gene: TRBV20-1; J gene: TRBJ2-3; D gene: TRBD2; clone size: -; CDR3 protein: CSARAGTTETSTDTQYF; CDR3 DNA: TGCAGTGCTAGAGCCGGGACTACAGAGACTAGCACAGATACGCAGTATTTT
V gene: TRBV6-2/TRBV6-3; J gene: TRBJ2-3; D gene: -; clone size: many; CDR3 protein: CASSYSPGLSTDTQYF; CDR3 DNA: TGTGCCAGCAGTTACTCGCCGGGACTTTCCACAGATACGCAGTATTTT
V gene: TRBV19; J gene: TRBJ2-1; D gene: -; clone size: few; CDR3 protein: CASTHKGGGVSYNEQFF; CDR3 DNA: TGTGCCAGTACCCATAAGGGGGGGGGGGTGTCCTACAATGAGCAGTTCTTC
V gene: TRBV2; J gene: TRBJ2-7; D gene: -; clone size: many; CDR3 protein: CASSEALILGPSLYEQYF; CDR3 DNA: TGTGCCAGCAGTGAAGCCCTTATCCTGGGACCGAGTTTATACGAGCAGTACTTC
V gene: TRBV6-2/TRBV6-3; J gene: TRBJ2-3; D gene: -; clone size: many; CDR3 protein: CASRGPSTDTQYF; CDR3 DNA: TGTGCCAGCAGGGGTCCTAGCACAGATACGCAGTATTTT
V gene: TRBV19; J gene: TRBJ2-1; D gene: TRBD2; clone size: many; CDR3 protein: CARTFPSGRANEQFF; CDR3 DNA: TGTGCCAGAACCTTTCCTAGCGGGAGGGCCAATGAGCAGTTCTTC
V gene: TRBV6-2/TRBV6-3; J gene: TRBJ2-7; D gene: -; clone size: many; CDR3 protein: CASSYTAGPSYEQYF; CDR3 DNA: TGTGCCAGCAGTTACACGGCAGGTCCCTCCTACGAGCAGTACTTC
V gene: TRBV11-3; J gene: TRBJ2-1; D gene: -; clone size: many; CDR3 protein: CASSHFGGEQFF; CDR3 DNA: TGTGCCAGCAGCCACTTCGGCGGGGAGCAGTTCTTC
V gene: TRBV6-1; J gene: TRBJ1-1; D gene: -; clone size: many; CDR3 protein: CASSPGGTTEAFF; CDR3 DNA: TGTGCCAGCAGCCCCGGGGGGACCACTGAAGCTTTCTTT
V gene: TRBV7-9; J gene: TRBJ2-7; D gene: -; clone size: many; CDR3 protein: CASSPPGRPYEQYF; CDR3 DNA: TGTGCCAGCAGCCCGCCCGGCCGACCTTACGAGCAGTACTTC
V gene: TRBV5-1; J gene: TRBJ2-7; D gene: -; clone size: many; CDR3 protein: CASSFADSSYEQYF; CDR3 DNA: TGCGCCAGCAGCTTCGCTGATAGCTCCTACGAGCAGTACTTC
V gene: TRBV29-1; J gene: TRBJ1-2; D gene: -; clone size: -; CDR3 protein: CSVEKRDPYGYTF; CDR3 DNA: TGCAGCGTTGAAAAACGGGACCCTTATGGCTACACCTTC
V gene: TRBV12-3/TRBV12-4; J gene: TRBJ2-2; D gene: -; clone size: -; CDR3 protein: CASSLSPRRELFF; CDR3 DNA: TGTGCCAGCAGCCTATCCCCTCGGCGGGAGCTGTTTTTT
V gene: TRBV12-3/TRBV12-4; J gene: TRBJ2-5; D gene: -; clone size: many; CDR3 protein: CASSPSLGQNLIETQYF; CDR3 DNA: TGTGCCAGCAGTCCCTCTCTCGGACAGAATCTGATAGAGACCCAGTACTTC
V gene: TRBV3-1; J gene: TRBJ1-4; D gene: -; clone size: many; CDR3 protein: CASSQVEKLFF; CDR3 DNA: TGTGCCAGCAGCCAAGTTGAAAAACTGTTTTTT
V gene: TRBV20-1; J gene: TRBJ1-5; D gene: -; clone size: -; CDR3 protein: CSAESTSNQPQHF; CDR3 DNA: TGCAGTGCTGAAAGTACTAGCAATCAGCCCCAGCATTTT